Each of the 18 T cell receptor beta chains below was sequenced from the same sample in a study of CD8 T cells in Susac syndrome. Reverse transcription used about 0.45 to 1 ug RNA and random hexamers. In TCRdb, the immunoSEQ multiplex PCR reads were re-called with MiXCR into one record per CDR3 protein. In the table there are 95,000 to 150,000 distinct CDR3 sequences, 96% of which are singletons. Sequencing was performed on CD4+ T cells from PBMCs. These receptor sequences come from a human donor with Susac syndrome.

J is TRBJ2-7 and V is TRBV5-1, with a tentative D call TRBD2 (6 bases). CDR3 length: 14 residues. Germline CDR1 is SGHRS and CDR2 is YFSETQ. V lost 0 bases to trimming and J lost 3 bases, with 10 bases between them. CDR3 bases: TGCGCCAGCAGCTTGGGAATTAGCGGCTACGAGCAGTACTTC. This gives the protein CASSLGISGYEQYF.

This rearrangement joins TRBV11-3 to TRBJ2-5; D is unclear. V was cut by 3 bases and J by 2 bases, with 7 bases left in between. The CDR3 is 13 amino acids. Germline V gene lookup returns CDR1 SGHNT and CDR2 YENEEA. The CDR3 nucleotides are TGTGCCAGCAGCTTTTCAGCTCAAGAGACCCAGTACTTC. Encoded protein: CASSFSAQETQYF.

V usage is TRBV14 and J usage is TRBJ2-3, with 10 bases aligning to TRBD2. CDR1 is SGHDN, CDR2 FVKESK, per germline. V was clipped by 8 bases and J by 1 base; unmatched bases: 9. The CDR3 extends over 16 amino acids. The CDR3 loop is CASHRSGRAGTDTQYF. The CDR3 bases are TGTGCCAGCCACCGAAGCGGGAGGGCCGGCACAGATACGCAGTATTTT.

This sequence joins TRBV7-8 and TRBJ2-5, with a tentative D call TRBD2 (5 bases). The CDR3 runs 16 residues. V lost 0 bases, J lost 2 bases, and 13 bases lay in between. The germline CDR1 and CDR2 sequences are SGHVS and FQNEAQ. The CDR3 here is CASSLARSPGQETQYF. In DNA, the CDR3 is TGTGCCAGCAGCTTAGCGCGGTCCCCGGGGCAAGAGACCCAGTACTTC.

V and J are TRBV7-2 and TRBJ2-7; D is possibly TRBD2 (5 bases). The CDR3 runs 12 residues. CDR1 SGHTA and CDR2 FQGNSA come from the germline V gene. Deletions cut 4 bases from V and 3 bases from J, with 7 bases between. This chain's CDR3 is CASSSRVYEQYF. The CDR3 DNA reads TGTGCCAGCAGCTCGCGGGTCTACGAGCAGTACTTC.

The rearrangement joins TRBV12-3 or TRBV12-4 to TRBJ1-2; D unclear. CDR3 length equals 14 residues. Trimming pared 3 bases from V and 2 bases from J, leaving 10 bases between. CDR3 in DNA: TGTGCCAGCAGTTTGGTCCCGGAAAACTATGGCTACACCTTC. Translated, it gives CASSLVPENYGYTF.

This chain links TRBV4-1 with TRBJ2-7; D might be TRBD1 (7 bases). The CDR3 sequence is 17 residues long. Trimming pared 2 bases from V and 2 bases from J, leaving 19 bases between. Per germline, CDR1 MGHRA and CDR2 YSYEKL. The CDR3 DNA sequence: TGCGCCAGCAGCCAACGGGGGAGAGAGGGGGCTCCCTACGAGCAGTACTTC. Encoded protein: CASSQRGREGAPYEQYF.

J is TRBJ2-1 and V is TRBV18; possible D gene TRBD1, 6 bases. The CDR3 totals 14 residues. Trimming removed 2 bases at V and 6 bases at J, with 11 bases between. CDR1 and CDR2 from the germline V gene are KGHSH and LQKENI. DNA of the CDR3: TGTGCCAGCTCACCAATGTCCAGGGGCAATGAGCAGTTCTTC. This codes for CASSPMSRGNEQFF.

This rearrangement joins TRBV30 to TRBJ2-5; 8 bases line up with TRBD1. The CDR3 runs 14 residues. Germline V CDR1 and CDR2: GTSNPN, SVGIG (reference sequence). The junction had 8 bases not matched to a gene; V was cut back by 3 bases and J by 5 bases. CDR3 DNA: TGTGCCTGGAGAGGACAGGGAGAGTTCGAGACCCAGTACTTC. Translating it yields CAWRGQGEFETQYF.

V usage is TRBV4-2 and J usage is TRBJ2-7; 7 nucleotides match TRBD2. Germline assignment: CDR1 LGHNA and CDR2 YNFKEQ. The CDR3 has 17 residues. Trimming at V came to 5 bases and at J to 0 bases, leaving 13 bases not matched to a gene. CDR3 bases: TGTGCCAGCAGCTACCACAGTGGCGGGGGAAGCTCCTACGAGCAGTACTTC. Protein product: CASSYHSGGGSSYEQYF.

This chain connects TRBV18 to TRBJ1-5; 7 bases match TRBD1. V was clipped by 5 bases and J by 12 bases; unmatched bases: 10. The CDR3 covers 13 residues. CDR1 is KGHSH and CDR2 is LQKENI in the germline V gene. The CDR3 nucleotides are TGTGCCAGCTCAACCGGGACAGACGAGCGCCAGCATTTT. Residues: CASSTGTDERQHF.

This clonotype is a singleton in its sample. The V and J genes are TRBV5-1 and TRBJ2-5; 9 nucleotides align to TRBD2. The CDR3 has 14 residues. V was pared by 1 base and J by 5 bases, with 3 bases of the junction left unmatched. Germline-derived CDR1 and CDR2 are SGHRS and YFSETQ. Here the CDR3 reads CASSLRGREETQYF. CDR3 coding DNA: TGCGCCAGCAGCTTGCGCGGGAGGGAGGAGACCCAGTACTTC.

The chain joins TRBV7-9 to TRBJ1-2; TRBD1 might be the D (5 bases). V lost 4 bases and J lost 3, with 12 bases in between. Germline lookup yields CDR1 SEHNR and CDR2 FQNEAQ (reference sequence). The CDR3 runs 14 residues. For the CDR3, the DNA is TGTGCCAGCAGCTGGAGGGGATCGGACTATGGCTACACCTTC. As protein: CASSWRGSDYGYTF.

The genes are TRBV6-5 and TRBJ2-7; D unresolved. V was pared by 0 bases and J by 0 bases, with 3 bases between. This CDR3 spans 13 amino acids. The germline CDR1 and CDR2 sequences are MNHEY and SVGAGI. CDR3 bases: TGTGCCAGCAGTTACTCTTACTCCTACGAGCAGTACTTC. Translated: CASSYSYSYEQYF.

This chain uses TRBV30 with TRBJ1-5; D is undetermined. Trimming shortened V by 0 bases and J by 2 bases, and 8 bases separated the two germline ends. There are 14 residues in the CDR3. From germline, CDR1 is GTSNPN and CDR2 SVGIG (reference sequence). CDR3 nucleotides: TGTGCCTGGAGTGTCGGTCAGCGCAATCAGCCCCAGCATTTT. It specifies CAWSVGQRNQPQHF.

Here the CDR3 reads CASSKEATQYF. CDR3 nucleotide sequence: TGTGCCAGCAGCAAGGAAGCGACCCAGTACTTC. The chain links TRBV5-6 to TRBJ2-5; D remains ambiguous. Germline V gene sequence: CDR1 SGHDT, CDR2 YYEEEE. V lost 4 bases to trimming and J lost 7 bases, with 8 bases between them. CDR3 length: 11 residues.

The chain couples TRBV15 to TRBJ1-2, with 7 bases identical to TRBD1. Per germline, CDR1 LNHNV and CDR2 YYDKDF (reference sequence). With V trimmed by 3 bases and J by 6 bases, 7 bases remained unmatched. The CDR3 has 14 residues. The CDR3: CATSRDRDRHGYTF. As DNA, the CDR3 is TGTGCCACCAGCAGGGACCGGGACAGACATGGCTACACCTTC.

The chain employs TRBV9 and TRBJ2-5; D is uncertain. The CDR3 runs to 14 residues. The V and J ends lost 3 bases and 2 bases respectively, with 11 bases between them. The germline CDR1 and CDR2 sequences are SGDLS and YYNGEE. In DNA form, the CDR3 reads TGTGCCAGCAGCGCCATCGACCCGCAAGAGACCCAGTACTTC. This encodes CASSAIDPQETQYF.